Shown below are 29 T cell receptor beta chains from a single sample sequenced in a study of blood T cell repertoires in COVID-19. Clones were sequenced by immunoSEQ multiplex PCR, and TCRdb holds only the in-frame ones, with some missing. The repertoire holds around 100,000 clones, with more than 75% as singletons. Specimen: peripheral blood. The source of these receptors is a man aged 25-45 years in a cohort sampled during active COVID-19.

The chain links TRBV7-9 to TRBJ1-4; TRBD1 agrees at 7 bases. The ends lost 1 base at V and 2 bases at J; junction bases unmatched: 7. The germline CDR1 and CDR2 sequences are SEHNR and FQNEAQ (reference sequence). The CDR3 consists of 17 residues. The CDR3 DNA sequence: TGTGCCAGCAGCTTAGGCCTTACGGGACAGACTAATGAAAAACTGTTTTTT. The encoded protein is CASSLGLTGQTNEKLFF. Complete variable domain (other parts from reference TRBV7-9 and TRBJ1-4): DTGVSQNPRHKITKRGQNVTFRCDPISEHNRLYWYRQTLGQGPEFLTYFQNEAQLEKSRLLSDRFSAERPKGSFSTLEIQRTEQGDSAMYLCASSLGLTGQTNEKLFFGSGTQLSVL.

V gene TRBV9 combines with J gene TRBJ2-7; tentatively, D is TRBD2 (7 bases). The CDR3 spans 14 residues. Germline V gives CDR1 SGDLS, CDR2 YYNGEE. Trimming stripped 6 bases from V and 1 base from J, with 14 bases between. The CDR3, as DNA: TGTGCCAGCACCCGAGGGGGGGGATCCTACGAGCAGTACTTC. This encodes CASTRGGGSYEQYF.

The rearrangement uses TRBV9 and TRBJ2-1, with 7 bases aligning to TRBD1. The CDR3 runs to 17 residues. CDR1 SGDLS and CDR2 YYNGEE come from the germline V gene. V shed 0 bases and J 0 bases; nucleotides not matched to a gene: 6. The CDR3 here is CASSVDPQGDSYNEQFF. Written as DNA, the CDR3 is TGTGCCAGCAGCGTAGATCCCCAGGGGGACTCCTACAATGAGCAGTTCTTC.

The J gene is TRBJ1-6, the V gene TRBV7-8; weak D call: TRBD1 (6 bases). V lost 5 bases, J lost 4 bases, and 24 bases lay in between. The CDR3 length is 19 residues. Germline V lookup: CDR1 SGHVS, CDR2 FQNEAQ. In DNA, the CDR3 is TGTGCCAGCAGCCAATCATCGGACAGACGGAGTGGGTATAATTCACCCCTCCACTTT. As protein: CASSQSSDRRSGYNSPLHF.

V usage is TRBV6-1 and J usage is TRBJ1-6; D perhaps matches TRBD1 (5 bases). Looked up from germline, CDR1 is MNHNS and CDR2 is SASEGT. V was clipped by 3 bases and J by 0 bases, with 18 bases between them. This CDR3 comprises 19 residues. CDR3 in DNA: TGTGCCAGCAGTGATGGAGGGGCCCAAATTGGCTCCTATAATTCACCCCTCCACTTT. Residues: CASSDGGAQIGSYNSPLHF.

V usage is TRBV2 and J usage is TRBJ2-7; TRBD2 agrees at 11 bases. Trimming removed 6 bases from V and 3 bases from J; junction bases left unmatched: 4. This CDR3 comprises 14 residues. Germline-derived CDR1 and CDR2 are SNHLY and FYNNEI. The CDR3 protein is CASSIAGGNYEQYF. CDR3 coding DNA: TGTGCCAGCAGCATAGCGGGGGGGAACTACGAGCAGTACTTC.

The gene calls are TRBV6-6 and TRBJ1-2; possible D gene TRBD1, 6 bases. V was trimmed by 2 bases and J by 7 bases, leaving 11 bases between them. Germline V gives CDR1 MNHNY, CDR2 SVGAGI (reference sequence). The CDR3 contains 13 residues. This CDR3 reads CASSYVQGRGYTF. The CDR3 nucleotides are TGTGCCAGCAGTTACGTACAGGGCCGTGGCTACACCTTC.

This chain connects TRBV5-4 to TRBJ2-3; 9 bases are a match to TRBD2. The CDR3 runs 16 residues. Germline V gives CDR1 SGHNT, CDR2 YYREEE (reference sequence). J lost 1 base, V lost 0 bases, and 3 bases had no gene match. The CDR3 DNA follows: TGTGCCAGCAGCTTGGGAGCGGGGGGACGCACAGATACGCAGTATTTT. Protein: CASSLGAGGRTDTQYF.

The chain carries TRBV6-6 and TRBJ2-1; TRBD1 aligns across 9 bases. The germline gives CDR1 MNHNY, CDR2 SVGAGI (reference sequence). The CDR3 has 15 amino acids. With V trimmed by 5 bases and J by 6 bases, 8 bases remained unmatched. The CDR3 coding sequence is TGTGCCAGCAGTGGCCGGGACAGGGAGTCCAATGAGCAGTTCTTC. It translates to CASSGRDRESNEQFF.

The chain joins TRBV7-9 to TRBJ2-5; maybe TRBD1 (5 bases). CDR1 and CDR2 from the germline V gene are SEHNR and FQNEAQ (reference sequence). Trimming pared 4 bases from V and 4 bases from J, leaving 13 bases between. This CDR3 is 14 amino acids long. CDR3 nucleotides: TGTGCCAGCAGCTGGGTGGGCACAGGAGAGACCCAGTACTTC. This gives the protein CASSWVGTGETQYF. Full variable domain (outside the CDR3, taken from reference TRBV7-9 and TRBJ2-5): DTGVSQNPRHKITKRGQNVTFRCDPISEHNRLYWYRQTLGQGPEFLTYFQNEAQLEKSRLLSDRFSAERPKGSFSTLEIQRTEQGDSAMYLCASSWVGTGETQYFGPGTRLLVL.

The chain has TRBV24-1 and TRBJ1-1; maybe TRBD1 (5 bases). Germline values: CDR1 KGHDR, CDR2 SFDVKD. The CDR3 is made up of 17 amino acids. V was trimmed by 0 bases and J by 0 bases, leaving 13 bases between them. The CDR3 bases are TGTGCCACCAGTGATTTGTCACTCAGGGAACTGAACACTGAAGCTTTCTTT. Translation: CATSDLSLRELNTEAFF.

The rearrangement uses TRBV15 and TRBJ2-1; 12 bases align to TRBD1. The CDR3 loop spans 17 amino acids. Germline CDR1 reads LNHNV; CDR2 reads YYDKDF (reference sequence). V was pared by 2 bases and J by 5 bases, with 7 bases of the junction left unmatched. The CDR3 protein is CATSRPPGQGANNEQFF. As DNA, the CDR3 is TGTGCCACCAGCAGACCACCGGGACAGGGGGCGAACAATGAGCAGTTCTTC.

This chain connects TRBV11-2 to TRBJ2-5, with 10 positions matching TRBD2. Per germline, CDR1 SGHAT and CDR2 FQNNGV. Germline trimming cut 5 bases from V and 5 bases from J; bases unmatched to any gene: 14. This CDR3 region has 17 residues. The CDR3 here is CASSLAPSGGSGETQYF. In DNA, the CDR3 is TGTGCCAGCAGCCTGGCCCCTAGCGGGGGAAGTGGGGAGACCCAGTACTTC.

The chain recombines TRBV7-8 with TRBJ2-7; no clear D. This CDR3 is built from 14 residues. Germline V gene data show CDR1 as SGHVS and CDR2 as FQNEAQ. Trimming shortened V by 0 bases and J by 2 bases, and 8 bases separated the two germline ends. CDR3 region: CASSLATRAYEQYF. The CDR3 DNA reads as TGTGCCAGCAGCTTAGCGACTCGCGCCTACGAGCAGTACTTC.

This chain joins TRBV5-4 and TRBJ1-4, with 8 bases identical to TRBD1. The V gene's germline CDR1 is SGHNT and CDR2 YYREEE (reference sequence). The CDR3 loop spans 15 amino acids. With 4 bases clipped from V and 5 bases from J, the junction kept 7 bases outside the gene matches. Here the CDR3 reads CASSIGTGWNEKLFF. The CDR3 coding sequence is TGTGCCAGCAGCATCGGGACAGGATGGAATGAAAAACTGTTTTTT.

This chain links TRBV5-4 with TRBJ1-2; 7 bases match TRBD1. This CDR3 is 14 amino acids long. Germline V gene data show CDR1 as SGHNT and CDR2 as YYREEE (reference sequence). J lost 4 bases, V lost 4 bases, and 7 bases had no gene match. CDR3 in amino acids: CASSPETGSYGYTF. DNA for the CDR3: TGTGCCAGCAGCCCCGAGACAGGGTCCTATGGCTACACCTTC.

This clone has a single count. The chain links TRBV12-5 to TRBJ2-5, with TRBD2 as a possible D gene (5 bases). The V end was cut by 7 bases, the J end by 2 bases, with 14 bases between. Germline CDR1 LGHNT, CDR2 FRNRAP. The CDR3 covers 14 residues. The CDR3 protein is CASAPGLTQETQYF. The CDR3 DNA sequence: TGTGCTAGTGCCCCAGGACTGACGCAAGAGACCCAGTACTTC.

The CDR3 sequence is CASSLNGGVETQYF. CDR3 coding DNA: TGTGCCAGCAGTTTGAACGGGGGGGTTGAGACCCAGTACTTC. The chain joins TRBV28 to TRBJ2-5; 8 nucleotides align to TRBD2. V shed 3 bases and J 5 bases; nucleotides not matched to a gene: 5. Germline values: CDR1 MDHEN, CDR2 SYDVKM. This CDR3 spans 14 amino acids. Filled out from reference TRBV28 and TRBJ2-5, the complete variable domain reads DVKVTQSSRYLVKRTGEKVFLECVQDMDHENMFWYRQDPGLGLRLIYFSYDVKMKEKGDIPEGYSVSREKKERFSLILESASTNQTSMYLCASSLNGGVETQYFGPGTRLLVL.

The chain links TRBV10-3 to TRBJ1-2, with D possibly TRBD1 on 5 matching bases. This CDR3 has 13 residues. Germline V gene lookup returns CDR1 ENHRY and CDR2 SYGVKD. V shed 2 bases and J shed 8 bases, with 12 bases lying between them. The CDR3 coding sequence is TGTGCCATCAGTGAGGACAGCAGCAGGGGCTACACCTTC. Residues: CAISEDSSRGYTF.

This rearrangement joins TRBV5-4 to TRBJ2-5; 9 positions agree with TRBD1. From germline, CDR1 is SGHNT and CDR2 YYREEE (reference sequence). The trim removed 4 bases at V and 5 bases at J, leaving 9 bases unmatched. The CDR3 has 15 residues. CDR3 sequence: CASSPSTGGIETQYF. The CDR3 DNA reads TGTGCCAGCAGCCCATCGACAGGGGGGATTGAGACCCAGTACTTC.

The chain couples TRBV28 to TRBJ1-2; weak D call: TRBD1 (6 bases). The CDR3 runs 14 residues. V dropped 6 bases and J dropped 8 bases, with 19 bases sitting between them. Germline V gives CDR1 MDHEN, CDR2 SYDVKM. The CDR3 nucleotides are TGTGCCAGCAGCCTTGGGACAACCCCCAGGGGCTACACCTTC. This sequence encodes CASSLGTTPRGYTF.

This chain joins TRBV2 and TRBJ1-2, with D tentatively TRBD1 (5 bases). CDR3 length: 12 residues. Per the germline V gene, CDR1 is SNHLY and CDR2 is FYNNEI. V lost 3 bases to trimming and J lost 4 bases, with 6 bases between them. The CDR3 reads CASSEQGYGYTF. The CDR3 DNA follows: TGTGCCAGCAGTGAGCAGGGCTATGGCTACACCTTC.

In its sample, this clone was seen a few times. This rearrangement joins TRBV7-6 to TRBJ1-6; D possibly corresponds to TRBD1 (6 bases). This CDR3 region has 16 residues. The V end was cut by 3 bases, the J end by 6 bases, with 15 bases between. CDR1 and CDR2 (germline): SGHVS, FNYEAQ. In nucleotides, the CDR3 is TGTGCCAGCAGCTTGTCCCCGACAGGAGCTAATTCACCCCTCCACTTT. Translating it yields CASSLSPTGANSPLHF.

This clone was detected once. The V and J genes are TRBV5-6 and TRBJ2-7, with a tentative D call TRBD2 (6 bases). Germline CDR1 SGHDT, CDR2 YYEEEE. V lost 3 bases to trimming and J lost 7 bases, with 17 bases between them. CDR3 length: 14 residues. CDR3 sequence: CASSSSRGGREQYF. DNA for the CDR3: TGTGCCAGCAGCTCCTCCCGGGGAGGCAGGGAGCAGTACTTC.

In this sample, this clone turned up once. The V call is TRBV24-1, the J call TRBJ1-2; D is perhaps TRBD1 (5 bases). Trimming removed 4 bases at V and 8 bases at J, with 10 bases between. There are 12 residues in the CDR3. Germline V gene sequence: CDR1 KGHDR, CDR2 SFDVKD. The CDR3 DNA is TGTGCCACCAGTGACCAGGGTGGGGGCTACACCTTC. This sequence encodes CATSDQGGGYTF.

This clone was seen more than once but under ten times. The rearrangement joins TRBV12-5 to TRBJ2-7; 16 bases match TRBD2. After removal of 6 bases from V and 0 bases from J, the junction contained 8 bases not matched to a gene. Germline CDR1 reads LGHNT; CDR2 reads FRNRAP. The CDR3 totals 18 residues. CDR3 bases: TGTGCTAGTGGCTCCACGGGACTAGCGGGGGGGAGCTCCTACGAGCAGTACTTC. Amino acids: CASGSTGLAGGSSYEQYF.

In nucleotides, the CDR3 is TGTGCCGTCAGCGGAACCTCTTCTGGGGCCAACGTCCTGACTTTC. Its translation: CAVSGTSSGANVLTF. The chain links TRBV24-1 to TRBJ2-6; D may be TRBD2 (5 bases). From germline, CDR1 is KGHDR and CDR2 SFDVKD. V was shortened by 12 bases and J by 1 base, with 15 bases between the two germline ends. CDR3 length: 15 residues.

The chain links TRBV12-2 to TRBJ2-1; TRBD2, the table's D call, was not compared with the DNA. TRBV12-2 is assigned pseudogene status. The CDR3 totals 20 residues. DNA of the CDR3: TGTGCAAGGCGCTTACCGGGGGGACTAGCGGGGGCGAGCTCCTACAATGAGCAGTTCTTC. Amino acid sequence: CARRLPGGLAGASSYNEQFF.

This clone was seen a few times. The chain is built from TRBV27 and TRBJ1-5; no clear D. V gave up 3 bases and J gave up 4 bases, with 4 bases separating them. The germline gives CDR1 MNHEY, CDR2 SMNVEV (reference sequence). The CDR3 is made up of 12 amino acids. CDR3 sequence reads: CASSFYNQPQHF. The CDR3 DNA is TGTGCCAGCAGTTTCTATAATCAGCCCCAGCATTTT.